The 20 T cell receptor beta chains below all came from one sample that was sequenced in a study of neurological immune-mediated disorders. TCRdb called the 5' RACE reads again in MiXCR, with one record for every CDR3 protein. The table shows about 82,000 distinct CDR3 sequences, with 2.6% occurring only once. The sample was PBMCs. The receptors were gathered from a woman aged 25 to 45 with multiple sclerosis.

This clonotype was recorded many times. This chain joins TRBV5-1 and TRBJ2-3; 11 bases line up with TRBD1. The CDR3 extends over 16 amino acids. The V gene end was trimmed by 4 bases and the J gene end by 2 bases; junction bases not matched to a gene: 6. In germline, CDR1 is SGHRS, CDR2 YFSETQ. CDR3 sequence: CASSRGQGANTDTQYF. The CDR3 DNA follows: TGCGCCAGCAGCCGCGGACAGGGGGCGAACACAGATACGCAGTATTTT.

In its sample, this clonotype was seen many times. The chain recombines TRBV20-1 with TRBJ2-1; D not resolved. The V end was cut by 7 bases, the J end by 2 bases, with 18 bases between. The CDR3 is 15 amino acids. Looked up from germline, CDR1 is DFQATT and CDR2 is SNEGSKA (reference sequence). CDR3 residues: CSGRGPVATYNEQFF. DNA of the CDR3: TGCAGTGGTCGCGGACCAGTGGCTACCTACAATGAGCAGTTCTTC.

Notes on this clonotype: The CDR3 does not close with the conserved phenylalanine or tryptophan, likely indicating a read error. The CDR3 DNA is TGTGCCAGCAGCCAATCCGCGGGGGATAATTCACCCCTCCACAAT. Its translation: CASSQSAGDNSPLHN. This chain joins TRBV3-1 and TRBJ1-6, with a tentative D call TRBD1 (5 bases). With 2 bases removed from V and 5 bases from J, the gap between germline ends came to 10 bases. Germline V lookup: CDR1 LGHDT, CDR2 YNNKEL (reference sequence). The CDR3 length is 15 residues.

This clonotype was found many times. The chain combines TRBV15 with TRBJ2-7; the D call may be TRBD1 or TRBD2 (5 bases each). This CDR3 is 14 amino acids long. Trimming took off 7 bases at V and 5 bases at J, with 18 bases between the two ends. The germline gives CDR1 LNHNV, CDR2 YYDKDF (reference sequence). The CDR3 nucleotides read TGTGCCACCAATACCGGGACGGGATGGGACGAGCAGTACTTC. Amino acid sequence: CATNTGTGWDEQYF.

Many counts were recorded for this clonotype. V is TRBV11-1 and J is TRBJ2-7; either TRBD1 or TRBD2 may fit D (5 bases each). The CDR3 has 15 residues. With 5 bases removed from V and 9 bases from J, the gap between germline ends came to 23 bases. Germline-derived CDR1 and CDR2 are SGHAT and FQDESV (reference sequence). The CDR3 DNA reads TGTGCCAGCAGCCTGCGTTACGGATCCATCGGGGCGCAGTACTTC. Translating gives CASSLRYGSIGAQYF.

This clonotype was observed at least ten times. The CDR3 nucleotides are TGCAGTGCTAGGCCACACCTAGCGGGAGATGTCGATGAGCAGTTCTTC. Its translation is CSARPHLAGDVDEQFF. The chain carries TRBV20-1 and TRBJ2-1, with TRBD2 matching over 10 bases. This CDR3 comprises 16 residues. J was trimmed by 8 bases and V by 3 bases; bases with no gene match: 13. Germline V gene lookup returns CDR1 DFQATT and CDR2 SNEGSKA (reference sequence).

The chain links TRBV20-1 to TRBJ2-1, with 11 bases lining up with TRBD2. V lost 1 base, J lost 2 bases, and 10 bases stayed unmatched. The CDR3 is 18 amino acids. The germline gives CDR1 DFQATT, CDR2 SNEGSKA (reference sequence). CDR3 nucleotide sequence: TGCAGTGCTAGAGTACTAGCGGGAGTATTTGCCCCCTACAATGAGCAGTTCTTC. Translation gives CSARVLAGVFAPYNEQFF.

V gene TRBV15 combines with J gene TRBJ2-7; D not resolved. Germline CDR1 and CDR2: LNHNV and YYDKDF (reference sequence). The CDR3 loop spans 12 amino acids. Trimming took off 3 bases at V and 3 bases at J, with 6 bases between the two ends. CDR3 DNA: TGTGCCACCAGCAGCCTTGGCTACGAGCAGTACTTC. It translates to CATSSLGYEQYF.

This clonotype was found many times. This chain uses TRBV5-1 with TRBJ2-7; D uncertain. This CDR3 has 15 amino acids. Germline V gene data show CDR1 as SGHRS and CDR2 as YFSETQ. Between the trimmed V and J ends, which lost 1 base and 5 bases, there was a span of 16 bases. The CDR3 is CASSLTDPRSNEQYF. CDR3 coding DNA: TGCGCCAGCAGCTTGACGGACCCCCGGAGCAACGAGCAGTACTTC.

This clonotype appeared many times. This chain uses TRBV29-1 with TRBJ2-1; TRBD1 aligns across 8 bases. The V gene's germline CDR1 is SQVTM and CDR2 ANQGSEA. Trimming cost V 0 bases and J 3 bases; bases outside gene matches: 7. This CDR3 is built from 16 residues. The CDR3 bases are TGCAGCGTTGAAGATCAGGGGGCTGCCGACTACAATGAGCAGTTCTTC. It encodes CSVEDQGAADYNEQFF.

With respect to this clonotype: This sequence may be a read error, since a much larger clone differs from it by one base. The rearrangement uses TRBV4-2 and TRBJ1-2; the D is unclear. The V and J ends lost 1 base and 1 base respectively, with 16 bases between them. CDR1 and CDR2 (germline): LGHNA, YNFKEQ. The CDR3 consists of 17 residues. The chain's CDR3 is CASSQAEVPNFNYGYTF. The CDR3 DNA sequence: TGTGCCAGCAGCCAAGCGGAAGTACCGAATTTTAACTATGGCTACACCTTC.

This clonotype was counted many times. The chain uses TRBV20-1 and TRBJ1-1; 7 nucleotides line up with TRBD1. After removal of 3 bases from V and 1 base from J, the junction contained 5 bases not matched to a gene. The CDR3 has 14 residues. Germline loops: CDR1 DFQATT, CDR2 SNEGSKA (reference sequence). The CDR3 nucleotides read TGCAGTGCTAGGCTGGGGACAGCGAACACTGAAGCTTTCTTT. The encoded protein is CSARLGTANTEAFF.

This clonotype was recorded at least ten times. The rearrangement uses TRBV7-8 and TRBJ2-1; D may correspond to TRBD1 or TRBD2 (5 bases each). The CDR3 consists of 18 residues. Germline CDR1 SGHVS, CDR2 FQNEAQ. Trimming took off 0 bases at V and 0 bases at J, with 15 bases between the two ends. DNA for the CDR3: TGTGCCAGCAGCTTAGCGGGACGGGGAAGGAGCTCCTACAATGAGCAGTTCTTC. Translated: CASSLAGRGRSSYNEQFF.

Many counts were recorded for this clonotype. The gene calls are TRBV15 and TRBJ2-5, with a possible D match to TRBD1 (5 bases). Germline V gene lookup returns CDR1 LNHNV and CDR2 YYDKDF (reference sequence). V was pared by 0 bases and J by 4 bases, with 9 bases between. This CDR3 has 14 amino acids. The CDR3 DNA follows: TGTGCCACCAGCAGAGATAGGGGTGGAGAGACCCAGTACTTC. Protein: CATSRDRGGETQYF.

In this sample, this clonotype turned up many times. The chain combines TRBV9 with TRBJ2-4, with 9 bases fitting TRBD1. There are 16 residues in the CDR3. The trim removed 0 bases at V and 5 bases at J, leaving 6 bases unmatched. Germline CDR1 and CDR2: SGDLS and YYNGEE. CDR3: CASSVADRGGQNIQYF. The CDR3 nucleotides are TGTGCCAGCAGCGTAGCGGACAGGGGAGGTCAAAACATTCAGTACTTC.

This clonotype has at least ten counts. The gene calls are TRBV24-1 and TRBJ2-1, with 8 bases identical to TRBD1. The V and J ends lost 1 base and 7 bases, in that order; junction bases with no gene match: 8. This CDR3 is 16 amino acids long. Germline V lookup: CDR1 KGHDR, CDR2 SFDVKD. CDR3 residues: CATSDLGTGSRNEQFF. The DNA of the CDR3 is TGTGCCACCAGTGATTTAGGGACAGGCTCCAGAAATGAGCAGTTCTTC.

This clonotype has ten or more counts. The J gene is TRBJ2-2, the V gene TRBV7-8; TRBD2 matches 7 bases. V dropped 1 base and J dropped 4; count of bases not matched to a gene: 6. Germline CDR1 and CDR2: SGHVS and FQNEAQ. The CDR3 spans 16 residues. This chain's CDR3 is CASSLVGGGATGELFF. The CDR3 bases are TGTGCCAGCAGCTTAGTCGGGGGAGGGGCCACCGGGGAGCTGTTTTTT.

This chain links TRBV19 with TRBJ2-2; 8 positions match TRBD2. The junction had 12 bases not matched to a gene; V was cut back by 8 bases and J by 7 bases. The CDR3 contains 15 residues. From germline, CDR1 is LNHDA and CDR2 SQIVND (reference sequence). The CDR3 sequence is CASFDGAGAIGELFF. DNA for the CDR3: TGTGCCAGTTTCGATGGAGCGGGAGCTATCGGGGAGCTGTTTTTT.

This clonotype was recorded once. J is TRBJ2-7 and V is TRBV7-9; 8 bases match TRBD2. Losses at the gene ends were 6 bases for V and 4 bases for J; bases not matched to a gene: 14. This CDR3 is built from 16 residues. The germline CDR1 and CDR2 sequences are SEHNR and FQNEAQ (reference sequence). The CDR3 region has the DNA TGTGCCAGCAGTTCGAAACAGGGACTAGTGGAGTACGAGCAGTACTTC. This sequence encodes CASSSKQGLVEYEQYF.

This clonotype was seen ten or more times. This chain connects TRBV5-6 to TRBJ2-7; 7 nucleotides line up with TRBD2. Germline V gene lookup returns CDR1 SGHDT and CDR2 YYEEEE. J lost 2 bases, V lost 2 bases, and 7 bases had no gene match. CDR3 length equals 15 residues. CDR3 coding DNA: TGTGCCAGCAGCTTTCGTAGCGGGCTAACCTACGAGCAGTACTTC. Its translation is CASSFRSGLTYEQYF.